The 24 T cell receptor beta chains presented below share a single source sample, sequenced in a study of a mutant IDH1 vaccine in newly diagnosed glioma. Antigen specificity for these receptors is unknown. Time point meaning: week 35, safety follow-up. Topical imiquimod was applied with each vaccine dose, which held 300 ug of mutant IDH1 20-mer peptide. Profiling relied on immunoSEQ multiplex PCR, and the TCRdb table lists in-frame clones only, not all of them. The table has tens of thousands of clones, around 90% seen once. Specimen: PBMCs, collected from a glioma patient whose treatment included an IDH1 peptide vaccine. These receptors came from a man aged 25-45 years with glioma.

CDR3 residues: CASSTLRTGGNGNTIYF. The CDR3 DNA is TGTGCCAGCAGTACCCTTCGGACAGGGGGCAATGGAAACACCATATATTTT. The chain employs TRBV28 and TRBJ1-3; 11 bases map to TRBD1. The CDR3 is 17 residues long. J gave up 3 bases and V 5 bases, and 9 bases lay outside the gene matches. Germline V CDR1 and CDR2: MDHEN, SYDVKM.

The chain is built from TRBV19 and TRBJ1-4, with D uncertain. This CDR3 is built from 13 residues. V was pared by 5 bases and J by 6 bases, with 10 bases between. CDR1 is LNHDA and CDR2 is SQIVND in the germline V gene (reference sequence). CDR3 amino acids: CASSRGFDEKLFF. For the CDR3, the DNA is TGTGCCAGTAGTCGAGGGTTTGATGAAAAACTGTTTTTT.

The chain carries TRBV13 and TRBJ2-1, with TRBD2 identical over 11 bases. The V gene end was trimmed by 6 bases and the J gene end by 1 base; junction bases not matched to a gene: 5. The germline V gene encodes CDR1 PRHDT and CDR2 FYEKMQ (reference sequence). CDR3 length: 16 amino acids. Here the CDR3 DNA reads TGTGCCAGCAGTTTTCTAGCGGGAGGTTCCTACAATGAGCAGTTCTTC. This codes for CASSFLAGGSYNEQFF.

The chain is built from TRBV4-1 and TRBJ1-6; 7 nucleotides match TRBD1. The CDR3 has 16 residues. With V trimmed by 4 bases and J by 8 bases, 11 bases remained unmatched. Germline loops: CDR1 MGHRA, CDR2 YSYEKL. CDR3 coding DNA: TGCGCCAGCAGCCCAGGATTGACAGGGCAGCATTCACCCCTCCACTTT. Translated, it gives CASSPGLTGQHSPLHF.

The J gene is TRBJ2-7, the V gene TRBV5-5; TRBD2 matches 11 bases. The CDR3 totals 15 residues. Trimming cost V 2 bases and J 5 bases; bases outside gene matches: 6. Germline V lookup: CDR1 SGHKS, CDR2 YYEKEE (reference sequence). CDR3: CASSLPSGRIHEQYF. CDR3 sequence (DNA): TGTGCCAGCAGCTTACCTAGCGGGAGGATCCACGAGCAGTACTTC.

The chain carries TRBV6-1 and TRBJ1-6; possible D gene TRBD1, 5 bases. The CDR3 is made up of 14 amino acids. Looked up from germline, CDR1 is MNHNS and CDR2 is SASEGT. V was trimmed by 2 bases and J by 4 bases, leaving 6 bases between them. CDR3 coding DNA: TGTGCCAGCAGTGAACGACAGTATAATTCACCCCTCCACTTT. This sequence encodes CASSERQYNSPLHF.

This chain links TRBV29-1 with TRBJ2-7, with D possibly matching TRBD2 (6 bases). V lost 7 bases and J lost 1, with 14 bases in between. In germline, CDR1 is SQVTM, CDR2 ANQGSEA. CDR3 length: 13 residues. The CDR3 sequence is CSANLGLSYEQYF. In nucleotides, the CDR3 is TGCAGCGCGAATTTGGGACTTTCCTACGAGCAGTACTTC.

The J gene is TRBJ2-3, the V gene TRBV20-1; D gene uncertain. Germline V gives CDR1 DFQATT, CDR2 SNEGSKA (reference sequence). The V gene lost 5 bases and the J gene lost 5 bases, with 8 bases spanning the gap. The CDR3 is 11 amino acids. CDR3 loop: CSASARDTQYF. The CDR3 DNA sequence: TGCAGTGCTTCCGCTCGAGATACGCAGTATTTT.

This chain connects TRBV28 to TRBJ2-7, with TRBD1 matching 9 bases. V was clipped by 1 base and J by 0 bases; unmatched bases: 1. The CDR3 extends over 15 amino acids. Germline CDR1 reads MDHEN; CDR2 reads SYDVKM. This CDR3 is CASSLYRGLSYEQYF. The CDR3 region has the DNA TGTGCCAGCAGTTTATACAGGGGGCTCTCCTACGAGCAGTACTTC.

The sample holds one count of this clone. The CDR3 is CASSSDLTGELFF. The CDR3 region has the DNA TGTGCCAGCAGTTCCGACCTCACCGGGGAGCTGTTTTTT. This chain joins TRBV6-4 and TRBJ2-2; D is unclear. The germline V and J ends were trimmed by 5 bases and 4 bases, with 8 bases remaining between them. Germline V gene sequence: CDR1 MRHNA, CDR2 SNTAGT. CDR3 length equals 13 residues.

The V and J genes are TRBV6-4 and TRBJ2-1; 9 bases line up with TRBD2. Germline CDR1 MRHNA, CDR2 SNTAGT. The CDR3 is 16 residues long. V was pared by 1 base and J by 4 bases, with 5 bases of the junction left unmatched. The CDR3 sequence is CASSDWASGTYNEQFF. CDR3 nucleotides: TGTGCCAGCAGTGACTGGGCTAGCGGGACATACAATGAGCAGTTCTTC.

The chain joins TRBV7-9 to TRBJ1-4; no firm D call. V gave up 5 bases and J gave up 0 bases, with 7 bases separating them. The length of the CDR3 is 14 residues. From germline, CDR1 is SEHNR and CDR2 FQNEAQ (reference sequence). The DNA of the CDR3 is TGTGCCAGCAGCCGACTTGCAACTAATGAAAAACTGTTTTTT. Translating it yields CASSRLATNEKLFF.

The gene calls are TRBV7-9 and TRBJ1-3; maybe TRBD1 (6 bases). The CDR3 totals 16 residues. Trimming cost V 2 bases and J 1 base, with 12 bases left between them. CDR1 SEHNR and CDR2 FQNEAQ come from the germline V gene (reference sequence). CDR3 in amino acids: CASSLRTAISGNTIYF. The CDR3 DNA sequence: TGTGCCAGCAGCTTAAGGACAGCGATTTCTGGAAACACCATATATTTT.

This clone was seen only once. The chain has TRBV6-5 and TRBJ1-5; D uncertain. Germline loops: CDR1 MNHEY, CDR2 SVGAGI. There are 13 residues in the CDR3. The ends were cut back, 6 bases at V and 4 bases at J, with 10 bases in the middle. Written as DNA, the CDR3 is TGTGCCAGCAGCACGGGTCCTAATCAGCCCCAGCATTTT. Protein: CASSTGPNQPQHF.

The chain employs TRBV20-1 and TRBJ1-2, with a weak D call TRBD1 (5 bases). V dropped 5 bases and J dropped 11 bases, with 15 bases sitting between them. The CDR3 has 11 residues. The germline V gene encodes CDR1 DFQATT and CDR2 SNEGSKA (reference sequence). CDR3 DNA: TGCAGTGCTTTGATGGGCAGGGTTTACACCTTC. Its protein is CSALMGRVYTF.

J is TRBJ2-7 and V is TRBV15; D gene uncertain. CDR1 and CDR2 from the germline V gene are LNHNV and YYDKDF (reference sequence). Trimming shortened V by 8 bases and J by 4 bases, and 12 bases separated the two germline ends. There are 12 residues in the CDR3. The CDR3 here is CATSHMHYEQYF. As DNA, the CDR3 is TGTGCCACCTCGCACATGCATTACGAGCAGTACTTC. Full variable domain (remainder filled in from reference TRBV15 and TRBJ2-7): DAMVIQNPRYQVTQFGKPVTLSCSQTLNHNVMYWYQQKSSQAPKLLFHYYDKDFNNEADTPDNFQSRRPNTSFCFLDIRSPGLGDTAMYLCATSHMHYEQYFGPGTRLTVT.

The chain uses TRBV4-3 and TRBJ2-7; a weak D match, TRBD1 (5 bases). CDR3 length: 16 residues. From germline, CDR1 is LGHNA and CDR2 YSLEER. The V end lost 6 bases, the J end lost 2 bases, and 20 bases lay between the germline ends. The CDR3 DNA reads as TGCGCCAGCAGACAGAAAATGGACGACAGAACCTACGAGCAGTACTTC. Translation: CASRQKMDDRTYEQYF.

This rearrangement joins TRBV2 to TRBJ2-1; 8 bases line up with TRBD2. V was pared by 11 bases and J by 5 bases, with 5 bases of the junction left unmatched. This CDR3 has 12 residues. The V gene's germline CDR1 is SNHLY and CDR2 FYNNEI. Here the CDR3 DNA reads TGTGCCGGCCGGACTAGCAACAATGAGCAGTTCTTC. Protein: CAGRTSNNEQFF.

V usage is TRBV9 and J usage is TRBJ2-7; 11 bases line up with TRBD2. The CDR3 length is 15 residues. The V gene's germline CDR1 is SGDLS and CDR2 YYNGEE. V was clipped by 4 bases and J by 3 bases; unmatched bases: 6. CDR3 in amino acids: CASSPTGTSGYEQYF. Here the CDR3 DNA reads TGTGCCAGCAGCCCGACCGGGACTAGCGGCTACGAGCAGTACTTC.

The chain uses TRBV27 and TRBJ1-4; 7 positions match TRBD1. The CDR3 covers 15 residues. V gave up 5 bases and J gave up 7 bases; unmatched junction bases: 10. Per the germline V gene, CDR1 is MNHEY and CDR2 is SMNVEV (reference sequence). DNA of the CDR3: TGTGCCAGCAGTCCAGATACAGGGGTTAGTGAAAAACTGTTTTTT. This sequence encodes CASSPDTGVSEKLFF.

The V and J genes are TRBV5-1 and TRBJ2-3, with a tentative D call TRBD1 (7 bases). CDR1 and CDR2 (germline): SGHRS, YFSETQ. V was pared by 4 bases and J by 4 bases, with 13 bases between. This CDR3 has 14 residues. The CDR3 sequence is CASSPDRRADTQYF. CDR3 coding DNA: TGCGCCAGCAGCCCGGACAGGAGGGCAGATACGCAGTATTTT.

This clone was picked up one time. V is TRBV10-2 and J is TRBJ1-1, with 10 bases that match TRBD1. Germline values: CDR1 WSHSY, CDR2 SAAADI. Germline trimming cut 6 bases from V and 1 base from J; bases unmatched to any gene: 2. This CDR3 spans 14 amino acids. CDR3: CASSRDRGNTEAFF. CDR3 sequence (DNA): TGCGCCAGCAGCAGGGACAGGGGGAACACTGAAGCTTTCTTT.

This chain connects TRBV19 to TRBJ2-7; TRBD2 matches at 8 bases. CDR3 length: 14 amino acids. The ends lost 3 bases at V and 3 bases at J; junction bases unmatched: 4. Germline V gene data show CDR1 as LNHDA and CDR2 as SQIVND (reference sequence). As DNA, the CDR3 is TGTGCCAGTAGTATGAGCGGGGGCCTCTACGAGCAGTACTTC. Translated, it gives CASSMSGGLYEQYF. Full variable domain (remainder filled in from reference TRBV19 and TRBJ2-7): DGGITQSPKYLFRKEGQNVTLSCEQNLNHDAMYWYRQDPGQGLRLIYYSQIVNDFQKGDIAEGYSVSREKKESFPLTVTSAQKNPTAFYLCASSMSGGLYEQYFGPGTRLTVT.

This clone appeared a single time. The chain links TRBV30 to TRBJ2-5; 7 bases fit TRBD2. The DNA end favors TRBJ2-7, so the J call may be wrong. The CDR3 length is 15 residues. Germline V gene data show CDR1 as GTSNPN and CDR2 as SVGIG (reference sequence). CDR3 sequence: CAWSAKGLLSYEQYF. CDR3 DNA sequence: TGTGCCTGGAGTGCGAAGGGACTACTCTCCTACGAGCAGTACTTC.